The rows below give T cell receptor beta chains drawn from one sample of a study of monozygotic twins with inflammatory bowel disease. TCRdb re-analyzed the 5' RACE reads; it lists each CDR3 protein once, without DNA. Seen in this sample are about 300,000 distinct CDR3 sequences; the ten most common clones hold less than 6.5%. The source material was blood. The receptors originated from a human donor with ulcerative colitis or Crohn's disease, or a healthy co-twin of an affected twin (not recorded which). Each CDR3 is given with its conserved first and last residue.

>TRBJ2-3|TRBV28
CASFTAGAGATDTQYF
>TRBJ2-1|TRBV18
CANSPGLYNEQFF
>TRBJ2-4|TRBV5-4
CASSFEGDRGKNIQYF
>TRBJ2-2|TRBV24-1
CATSDFRDTGELFF
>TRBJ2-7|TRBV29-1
CSVLPGQGTEQYF
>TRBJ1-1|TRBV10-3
CAISDRGYTEAFF
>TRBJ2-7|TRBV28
CASRGTGTGVAHEQYF
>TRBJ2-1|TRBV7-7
CASSLGLDNEQFF
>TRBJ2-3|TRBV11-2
CASSSTGTRSTDTQYF
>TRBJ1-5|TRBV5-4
CASSDWDRGPNQPQHF
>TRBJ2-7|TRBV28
CASSDRGFEQYF
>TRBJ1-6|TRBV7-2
CASSLVANSPLHF
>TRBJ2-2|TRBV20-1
CSANPVPGELFF
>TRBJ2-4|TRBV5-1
CASSLDGRRVNIQYF
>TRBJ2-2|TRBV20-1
CSARGLAGDGELFF
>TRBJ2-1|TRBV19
CASSISPRGGSSYNEQFF
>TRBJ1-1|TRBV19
CASSGNMNTEAFF
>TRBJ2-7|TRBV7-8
CASSSFGTDYEQYF
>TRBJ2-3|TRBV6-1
CASRGLAGGADTQYF
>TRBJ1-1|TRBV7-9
CASSLAGMGAEAFF
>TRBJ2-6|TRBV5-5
CASSRDRAGANVLTF
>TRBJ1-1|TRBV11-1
CASSLGQGAVGGNTEAFF
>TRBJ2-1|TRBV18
CASSDAGAGEQFF
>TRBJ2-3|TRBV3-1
CASSRQGPSTDTQYF
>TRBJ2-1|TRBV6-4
CASKVGDSFNEQFF
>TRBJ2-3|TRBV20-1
CSAGLAGAPDTQYF
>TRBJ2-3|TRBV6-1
CATSTGQTSTDTQYF
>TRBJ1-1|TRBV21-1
CASSNPLTGGTEAFF
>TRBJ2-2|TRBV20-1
CSAAGTGHTGELFF
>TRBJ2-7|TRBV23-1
CASDRGPYEQYF
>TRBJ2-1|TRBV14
CASSQEQSQFF
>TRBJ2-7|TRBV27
CASSLTGTWGSYEQYF
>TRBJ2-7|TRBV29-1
CSARGGETYEQYF